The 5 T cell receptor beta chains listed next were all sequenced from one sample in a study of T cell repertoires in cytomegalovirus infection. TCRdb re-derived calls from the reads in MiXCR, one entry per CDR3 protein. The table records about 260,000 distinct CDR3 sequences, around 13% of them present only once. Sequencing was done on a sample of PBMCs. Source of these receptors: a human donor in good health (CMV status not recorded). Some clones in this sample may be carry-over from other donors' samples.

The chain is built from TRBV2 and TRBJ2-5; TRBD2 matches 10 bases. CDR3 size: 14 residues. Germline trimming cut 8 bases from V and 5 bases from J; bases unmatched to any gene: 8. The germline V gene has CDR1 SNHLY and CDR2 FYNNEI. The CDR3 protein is CASFPSGGRETQYF. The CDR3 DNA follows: TGTGCCAGCTTTCCTAGCGGGGGCCGGGAGACCCAGTACTTC.

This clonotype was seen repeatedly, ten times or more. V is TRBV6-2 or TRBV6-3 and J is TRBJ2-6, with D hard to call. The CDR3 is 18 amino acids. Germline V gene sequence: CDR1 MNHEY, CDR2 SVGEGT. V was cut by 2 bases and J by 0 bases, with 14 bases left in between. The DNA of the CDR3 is TGTGCCAGCAGTTACGTCCCGCTGGCCCTCTCTGGGGCCAACGTCCTGACTTTC. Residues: CASSYVPLALSGANVLTF.

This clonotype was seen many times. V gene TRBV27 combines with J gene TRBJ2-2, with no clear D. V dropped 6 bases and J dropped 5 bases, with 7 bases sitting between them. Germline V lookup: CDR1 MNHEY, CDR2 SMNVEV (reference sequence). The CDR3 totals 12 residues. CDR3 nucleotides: TGTGCCAGCAGGGGATGGACCGGGGAGCTGTTTTTT. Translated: CASRGWTGELFF.

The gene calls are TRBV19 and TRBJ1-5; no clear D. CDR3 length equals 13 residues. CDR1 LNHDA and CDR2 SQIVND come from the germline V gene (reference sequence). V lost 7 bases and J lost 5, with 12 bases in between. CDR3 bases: TGTGCCAGTAACCCCGGGCGGCATCAGCCCCAGCATTTT. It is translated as CASNPGRHQPQHF.

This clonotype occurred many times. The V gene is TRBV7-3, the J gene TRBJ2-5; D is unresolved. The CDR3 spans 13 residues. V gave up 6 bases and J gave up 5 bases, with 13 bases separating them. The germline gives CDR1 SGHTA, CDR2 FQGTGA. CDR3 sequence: CASSPIPRETQYF. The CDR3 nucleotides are TGTGCCAGCAGTCCTATCCCGAGGGAGACCCAGTACTTC.